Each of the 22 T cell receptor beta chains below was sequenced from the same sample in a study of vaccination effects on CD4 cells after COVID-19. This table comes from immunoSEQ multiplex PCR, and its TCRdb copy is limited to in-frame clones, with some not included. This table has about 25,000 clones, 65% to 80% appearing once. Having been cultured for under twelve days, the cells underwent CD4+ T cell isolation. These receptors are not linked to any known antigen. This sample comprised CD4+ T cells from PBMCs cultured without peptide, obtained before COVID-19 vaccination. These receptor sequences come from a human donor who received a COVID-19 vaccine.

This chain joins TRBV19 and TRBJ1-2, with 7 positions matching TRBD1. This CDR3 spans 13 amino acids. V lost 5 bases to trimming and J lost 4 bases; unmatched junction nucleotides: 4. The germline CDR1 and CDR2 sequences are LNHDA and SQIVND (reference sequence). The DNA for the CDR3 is TGTGCCAGTAGTGACAGGGCCGGCTATGGCTACACCTTC. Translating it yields CASSDRAGYGYTF.

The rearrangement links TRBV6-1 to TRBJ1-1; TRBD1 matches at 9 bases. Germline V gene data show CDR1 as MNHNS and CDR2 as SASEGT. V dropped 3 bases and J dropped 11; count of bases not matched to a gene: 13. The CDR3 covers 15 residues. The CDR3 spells CASSDIQGTGNMAFF. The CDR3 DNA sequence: TGTGCCAGCAGTGATATCCAAGGGACAGGGAATATGGCTTTCTTT.

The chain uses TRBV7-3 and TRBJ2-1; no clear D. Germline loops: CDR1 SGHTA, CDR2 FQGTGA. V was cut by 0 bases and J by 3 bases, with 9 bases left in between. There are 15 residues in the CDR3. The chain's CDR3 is CASSLTGSGYNEQFF. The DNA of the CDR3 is TGTGCCAGCAGCTTAACAGGGTCGGGCTACAATGAGCAGTTCTTC.

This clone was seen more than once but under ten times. CDR3 DNA sequence: TGTGCCAGCAGCTTACAGGGGGTTGGCAAAAACATTCAGTACTTC. Protein: CASSLQGVGKNIQYF. The J gene is TRBJ2-4, the V gene TRBV5-6, with 8 bases lining up with TRBD1. V dropped 2 bases and J dropped 3; count of bases not matched to a gene: 4. In germline, CDR1 is SGHDT, CDR2 YYEEEE. There are 15 residues in the CDR3.

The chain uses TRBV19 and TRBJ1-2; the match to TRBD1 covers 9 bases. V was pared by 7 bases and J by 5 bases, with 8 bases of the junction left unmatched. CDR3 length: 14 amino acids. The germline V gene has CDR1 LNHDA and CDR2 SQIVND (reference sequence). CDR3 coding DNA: TGTGCCAGTAAAGGGACAGGGTGGGAGTATGGCTACACCTTC. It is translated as CASKGTGWEYGYTF.

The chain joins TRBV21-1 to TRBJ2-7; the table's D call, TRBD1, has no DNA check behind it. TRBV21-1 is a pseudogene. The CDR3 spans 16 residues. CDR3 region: CASSKVPMTGGREQYF. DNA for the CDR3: TGTGCCAGCAGCAAAGTTCCCATGACAGGGGGCCGCGAGCAGTACTTC.

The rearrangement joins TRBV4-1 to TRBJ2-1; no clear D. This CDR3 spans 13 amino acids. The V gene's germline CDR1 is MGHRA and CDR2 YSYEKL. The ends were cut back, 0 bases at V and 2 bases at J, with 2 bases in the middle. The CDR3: CASSQDPYNEQFF. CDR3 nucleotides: TGCGCCAGCAGCCAAGATCCCTACAATGAGCAGTTCTTC.

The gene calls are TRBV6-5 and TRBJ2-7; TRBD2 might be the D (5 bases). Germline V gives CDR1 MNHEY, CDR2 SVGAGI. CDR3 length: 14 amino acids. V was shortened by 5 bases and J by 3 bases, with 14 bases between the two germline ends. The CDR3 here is CASSLGIPSYEQYF. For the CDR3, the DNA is TGTGCCAGCAGTCTCGGGATACCAAGCTACGAGCAGTACTTC.

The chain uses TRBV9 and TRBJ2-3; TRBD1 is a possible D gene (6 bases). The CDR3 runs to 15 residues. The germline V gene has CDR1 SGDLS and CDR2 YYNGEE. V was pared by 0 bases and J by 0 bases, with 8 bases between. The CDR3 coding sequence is TGTGCCAGCAGCGTAGTCACAGGGAGCACAGATACGCAGTATTTT. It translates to CASSVVTGSTDTQYF. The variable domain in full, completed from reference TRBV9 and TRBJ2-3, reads DSGVTQTPKHLITATGQRVTLRCSPRSGDLSVYWYQQSLDQGLQFLIQYYNGEERAKGNILERFSAQQFPDLHSELNLSSLELGDSALYFCASSVVTGSTDTQYFGPGTRLTVL.

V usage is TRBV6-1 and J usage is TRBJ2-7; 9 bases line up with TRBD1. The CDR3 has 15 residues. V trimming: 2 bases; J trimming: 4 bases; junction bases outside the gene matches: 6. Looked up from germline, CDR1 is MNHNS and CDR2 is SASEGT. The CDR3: CASSEIGQGPYEQYF. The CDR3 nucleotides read TGTGCCAGCAGTGAAATAGGACAGGGGCCATACGAGCAGTACTTC.

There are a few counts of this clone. The CDR3 DNA reads TGCGCCAGCAGCTATAGAGGCAGGAACACCGGGGAGCTGTTTTTT. This gives the protein CASSYRGRNTGELFF. The V call is TRBV4-1, the J call TRBJ2-2; no definite D call. The CDR3 is made up of 15 amino acids. Between the trimmed V and J ends, which lost 5 bases and 1 base, there was a span of 11 bases. CDR1 and CDR2 (germline): MGHRA, YSYEKL.

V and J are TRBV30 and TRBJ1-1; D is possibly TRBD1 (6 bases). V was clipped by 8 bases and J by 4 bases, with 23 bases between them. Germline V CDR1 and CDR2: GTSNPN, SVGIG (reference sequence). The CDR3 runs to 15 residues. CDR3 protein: CARGGRSTQGTEAFF. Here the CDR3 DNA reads TGTGCCCGCGGGGGCAGGTCCACACAAGGCACTGAAGCTTTCTTT.

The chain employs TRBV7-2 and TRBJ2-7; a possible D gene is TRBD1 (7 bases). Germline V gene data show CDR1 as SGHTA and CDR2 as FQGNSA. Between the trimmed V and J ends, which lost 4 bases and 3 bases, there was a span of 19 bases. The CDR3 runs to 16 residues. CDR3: CASSSRRGTAFYEQYF. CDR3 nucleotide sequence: TGTGCCAGCAGCTCCCGACGGGGGACAGCGTTCTACGAGCAGTACTTC.

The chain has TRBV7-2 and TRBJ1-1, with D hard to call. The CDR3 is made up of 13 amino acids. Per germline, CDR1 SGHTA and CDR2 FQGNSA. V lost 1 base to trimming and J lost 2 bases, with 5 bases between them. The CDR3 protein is CASSLEGNTEAFF. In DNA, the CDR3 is TGTGCCAGCAGCTTAGAGGGTAACACTGAAGCTTTCTTT.

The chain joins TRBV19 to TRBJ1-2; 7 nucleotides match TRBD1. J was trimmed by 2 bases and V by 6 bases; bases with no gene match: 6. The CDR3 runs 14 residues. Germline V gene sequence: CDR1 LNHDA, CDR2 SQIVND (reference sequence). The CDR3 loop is CASRPQGGNYGYTF. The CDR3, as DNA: TGTGCCAGTAGGCCTCAGGGGGGGAACTATGGCTACACCTTC.

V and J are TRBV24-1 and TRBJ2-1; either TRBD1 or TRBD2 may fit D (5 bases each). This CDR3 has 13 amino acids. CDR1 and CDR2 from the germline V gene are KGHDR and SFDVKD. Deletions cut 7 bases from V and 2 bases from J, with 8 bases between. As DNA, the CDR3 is TGTGCCACCAGCCGGGGACCCTACAATGAGCAGTTCTTC. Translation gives CATSRGPYNEQFF.

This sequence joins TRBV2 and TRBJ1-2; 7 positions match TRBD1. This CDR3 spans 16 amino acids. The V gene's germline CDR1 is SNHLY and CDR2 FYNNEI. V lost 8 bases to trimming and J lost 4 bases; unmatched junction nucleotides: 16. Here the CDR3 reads CASYNRGGRYSYGYTF. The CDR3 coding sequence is TGTGCCAGCTACAACAGGGGTGGACGGTATAGCTATGGCTACACCTTC.

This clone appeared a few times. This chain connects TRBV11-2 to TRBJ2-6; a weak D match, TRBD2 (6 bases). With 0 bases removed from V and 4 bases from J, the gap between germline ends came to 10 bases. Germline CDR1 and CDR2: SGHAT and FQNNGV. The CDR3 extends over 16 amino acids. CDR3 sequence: CASSLDPGAGANVLTF. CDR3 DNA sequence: TGTGCCAGCAGCTTAGATCCGGGAGCCGGGGCCAACGTCCTGACTTTC.

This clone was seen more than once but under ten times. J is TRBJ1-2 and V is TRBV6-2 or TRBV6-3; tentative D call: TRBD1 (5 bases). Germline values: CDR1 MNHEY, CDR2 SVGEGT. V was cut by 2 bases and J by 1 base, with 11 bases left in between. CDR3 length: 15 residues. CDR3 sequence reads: CASSYNPTDNYGYTF. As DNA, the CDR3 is TGTGCCAGCAGTTACAACCCGACAGATAACTATGGCTACACCTTC.

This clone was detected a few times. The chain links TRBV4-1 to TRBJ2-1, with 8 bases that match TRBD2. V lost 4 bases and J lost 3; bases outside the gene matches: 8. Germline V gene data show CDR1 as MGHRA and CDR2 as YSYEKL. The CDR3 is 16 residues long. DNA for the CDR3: TGCGCCAGCAGCCGGGGGGAGCGGGGGAGCTACAATGAGCAGTTCTTC. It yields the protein CASSRGERGSYNEQFF.

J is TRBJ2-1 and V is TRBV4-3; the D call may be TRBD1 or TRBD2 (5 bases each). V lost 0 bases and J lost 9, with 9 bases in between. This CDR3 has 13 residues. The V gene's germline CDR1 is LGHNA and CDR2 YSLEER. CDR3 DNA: TGCGCCAGCAGCCAAGATTATGGGGGTGAGCAGTTCTTC. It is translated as CASSQDYGGEQFF.

The DNA of the CDR3 is TGTGCCAGCAGTACTGGGACTAGTGGAGAGACCCAGTACTTC. This gives the protein CASSTGTSGETQYF. The V call is TRBV6-6, the J call TRBJ2-5, with 8 nucleotides matching TRBD2. CDR1 MNHNY and CDR2 SVGAGI come from the germline V gene (reference sequence). The length of the CDR3 is 14 residues. V dropped 5 bases and J dropped 4; count of bases not matched to a gene: 6.